The present TCR beta chain was sequenced within a study of cytomegalovirus exposure and HLA in healthy donors. 60 Vbeta and 13 Jbeta primers were used in PCR. Assay used: immunoSEQ multiplex PCR; TCRdb lists only in-frame clones, some missing. The sample lists over 80,000 clones, 81% occurring once. This clone was counted once. The sequence came from a man aged 35-49 years in good health and CMV-seropositive. Sequenced sample: PBMCs.

The CDR3 here is CASSSPSDYGYTF. The DNA for the CDR3 is TGTGCCAGCAGCTCCCCGTCTGACTATGGCTACACCTTC. The chain links TRBV28 to TRBJ1-2; the D is unclear. This CDR3 has 13 amino acids. V was trimmed by 6 bases and J by 3 bases, leaving 11 bases between them. Per the germline V gene, CDR1 is MDHEN and CDR2 is SYDVKM.